This entry concerns a single T cell receptor (beta chain). This record belongs to a study of blood T cell repertoires in COVID-19. Sequenced by immunoSEQ multiplex PCR; TCRdb stores in-frame clones only, minus some. The data contain about 100,000 clones, roughly nine tenths of them singletons. This clonotype originated in a man in his forties or fifties with acute or convalescent COVID-19. Sequenced input: peripheral blood.

CDR3 sequence: CASSLGQGRDTEAFF. Written as DNA, the CDR3 is TGTGCCAGCAGTTTGGGACAGGGGAGGGACACTGAAGCTTTCTTT. The chain has TRBV27 and TRBJ1-1, with 10 nucleotides matching TRBD1. CDR1 and CDR2 (germline): MNHEY, SMNVEV (reference sequence). This CDR3 contains 15 residues. The V gene end was trimmed by 3 bases and the J gene end by 3 bases; junction bases not matched to a gene: 4.